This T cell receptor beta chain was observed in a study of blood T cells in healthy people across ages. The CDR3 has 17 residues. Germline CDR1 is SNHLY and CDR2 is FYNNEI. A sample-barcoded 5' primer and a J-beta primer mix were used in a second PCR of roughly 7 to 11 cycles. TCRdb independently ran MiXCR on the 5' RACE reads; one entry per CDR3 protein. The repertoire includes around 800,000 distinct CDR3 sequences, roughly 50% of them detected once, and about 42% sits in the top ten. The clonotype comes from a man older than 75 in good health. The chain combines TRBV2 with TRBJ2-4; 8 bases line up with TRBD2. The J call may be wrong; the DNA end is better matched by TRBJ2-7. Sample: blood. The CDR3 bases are TGTGCCAGCAGTGGCCCCAACCCGGGACTAGGGGTGGGCGAGCAGTACTTC. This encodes CASSGPNPGLGVGEQYF.